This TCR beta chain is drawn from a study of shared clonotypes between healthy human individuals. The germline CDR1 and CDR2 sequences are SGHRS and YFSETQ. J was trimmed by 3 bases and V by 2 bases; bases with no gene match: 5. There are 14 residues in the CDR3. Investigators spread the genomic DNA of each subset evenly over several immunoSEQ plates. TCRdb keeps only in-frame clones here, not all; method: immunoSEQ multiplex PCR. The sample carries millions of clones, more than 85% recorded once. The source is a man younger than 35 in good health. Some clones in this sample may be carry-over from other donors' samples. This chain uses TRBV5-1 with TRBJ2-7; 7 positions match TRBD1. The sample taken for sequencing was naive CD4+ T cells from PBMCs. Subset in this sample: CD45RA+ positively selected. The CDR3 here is CASSFSGTDYEQYF. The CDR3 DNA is TGCGCCAGCAGCTTCTCCGGGACAGACTACGAGCAGTACTTC.